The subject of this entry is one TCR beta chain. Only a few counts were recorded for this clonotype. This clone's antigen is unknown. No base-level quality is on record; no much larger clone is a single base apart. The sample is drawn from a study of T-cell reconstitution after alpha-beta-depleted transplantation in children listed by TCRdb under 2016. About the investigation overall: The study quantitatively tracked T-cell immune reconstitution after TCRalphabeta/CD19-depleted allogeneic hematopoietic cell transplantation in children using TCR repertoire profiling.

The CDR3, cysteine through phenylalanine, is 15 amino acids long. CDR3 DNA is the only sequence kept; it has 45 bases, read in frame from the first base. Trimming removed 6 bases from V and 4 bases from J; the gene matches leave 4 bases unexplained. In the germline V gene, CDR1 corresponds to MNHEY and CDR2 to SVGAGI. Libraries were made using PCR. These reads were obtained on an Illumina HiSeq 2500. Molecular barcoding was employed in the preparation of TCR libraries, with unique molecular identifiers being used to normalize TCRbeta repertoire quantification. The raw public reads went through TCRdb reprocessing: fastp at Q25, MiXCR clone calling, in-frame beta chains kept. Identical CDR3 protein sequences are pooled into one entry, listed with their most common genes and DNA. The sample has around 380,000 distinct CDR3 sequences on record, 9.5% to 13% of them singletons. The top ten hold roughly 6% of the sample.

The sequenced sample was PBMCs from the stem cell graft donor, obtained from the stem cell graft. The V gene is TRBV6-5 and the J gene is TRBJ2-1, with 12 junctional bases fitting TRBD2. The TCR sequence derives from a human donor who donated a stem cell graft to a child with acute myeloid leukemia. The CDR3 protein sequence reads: CASSYGTSGYNEQFF. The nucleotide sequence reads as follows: TGTGCCAGCAGCTACGGGACTAGCGGGTACAATGAGCAGTTCTTC.